The 6 T cell receptor beta chains below were found in one sample sequenced in a study of shared clonotypes between healthy human individuals. Here immunoSEQ multiplex PCR was the method, and the copy in TCRdb shows in-frame clones only, minus some. This table holds 490,000 or so clones, 65% to 80% found once. The sequencing sample was made of PBMCs. These receptors came from a middle-aged woman in good health. Some clones in this sample may be carry-over from other donors' samples.

In this sample, this clone turned up a few times. This clone may be a read error of a much larger clone one base away. This chain uses TRBV6-6 with TRBJ2-2, with D perhaps matching TRBD1 (6 bases). The V and J ends lost 6 bases and 9 bases respectively, with 20 bases between them. The CDR3 loop spans 15 amino acids. Germline CDR1 reads MNHNY; CDR2 reads SVGAGI (reference sequence). CDR3 sequence reads: CASRPQGSGTWELFF. CDR3 sequence (DNA): TGTGCCAGCAGGCCACAGGGTTCGGGTACCTGGGAGCTGTTTTTT.

This clone was counted between two and nine times. The rearrangement links TRBV4-2 to TRBJ2-3; 8 bases align to TRBD2. The CDR3 contains 16 residues. With V trimmed by 1 base and J by 5 bases, 8 bases remained unmatched. The germline V gene encodes CDR1 LGHNA and CDR2 YNFKEQ. The CDR3, as DNA: TGTGCCAGCAGCCAAGGGCGGGAGGTATCGGGAGATACGCAGTATTTT. Its translation is CASSQGREVSGDTQYF.

V and J are TRBV2 and TRBJ2-1, with unresolved D. The germline CDR1 and CDR2 sequences are SNHLY and FYNNEI. CDR3 length: 11 amino acids. V lost 7 bases to trimming and J lost 9 bases, with 10 bases between them. The CDR3 nucleotides are TGTGCCAGCATTATTTACCTTGAGCAGTTCTTC. It yields the protein CASIIYLEQFF.

The chain combines TRBV11-3 with TRBJ1-2; TRBD1 aligns across 8 bases. The CDR3 is 12 residues long. The J segment lost 8 bases and the V segment lost 5 bases, leaving 4 bases of the junction unmatched. CDR1 and CDR2 (germline): SGHNT, YENEEA. The CDR3: CASSGQGTGYTF. The CDR3 nucleotides read TGTGCCAGCAGCGGACAGGGAACCGGCTACACCTTC.

This chain joins TRBV2 and TRBJ2-5; D is possibly TRBD2 (6 bases). CDR1 SNHLY and CDR2 FYNNEI come from the germline V gene. Trimming took off 7 bases at V and 5 bases at J, with 14 bases between the two ends. The CDR3 spans 13 residues. The CDR3 DNA is TGTGCCAGCACCCCAGTGGGACTGGAGACCCAGTACTTC. It translates to CASTPVGLETQYF.

J is TRBJ2-5 and V is TRBV30; D perhaps matches TRBD1 (6 bases). The germline V and J ends were trimmed by 4 bases and 5 bases, with 8 bases remaining between them. This CDR3 comprises 11 residues. The germline V gene has CDR1 GTSNPN and CDR2 SVGIG (reference sequence). The CDR3 DNA sequence: TGTGCCTGGATGGGGGCGGAGACCCAGTACTTC. It encodes CAWMGAETQYF. The whole variable domain, remainder taken from reference TRBV30 and TRBJ2-5, is SQTIHQWPATLVQPVGSPLSLECTVEGTSNPNLYWYRQAAGRGLQLLFYSVGIGQISSEVPQNLSASRPQDRQFILSSKKLLLSDSGFYLCAWMGAETQYFGPGTRLLVL.